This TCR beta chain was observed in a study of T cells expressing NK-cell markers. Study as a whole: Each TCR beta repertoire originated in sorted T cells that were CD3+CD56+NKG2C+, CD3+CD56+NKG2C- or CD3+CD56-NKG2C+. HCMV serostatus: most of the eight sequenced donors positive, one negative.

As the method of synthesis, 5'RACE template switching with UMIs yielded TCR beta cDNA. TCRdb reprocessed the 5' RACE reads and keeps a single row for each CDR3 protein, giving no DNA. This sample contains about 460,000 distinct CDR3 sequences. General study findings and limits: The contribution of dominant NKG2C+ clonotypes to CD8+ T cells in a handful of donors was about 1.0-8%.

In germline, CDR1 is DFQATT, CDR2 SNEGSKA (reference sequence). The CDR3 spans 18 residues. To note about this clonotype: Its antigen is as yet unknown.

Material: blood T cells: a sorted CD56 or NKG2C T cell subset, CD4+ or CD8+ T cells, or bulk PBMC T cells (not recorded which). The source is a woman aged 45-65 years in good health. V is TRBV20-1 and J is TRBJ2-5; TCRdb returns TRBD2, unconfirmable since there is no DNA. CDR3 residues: CSADGTSGTSSPVETQYF.